A single sample gave rise to the 10 T cell receptor beta chains below, sequenced in a study of T cells in Graves' hyperthyroidism and ophthalmopathy (dated by TCRdb to about 2019). Receptor amplification or capture employed multiplex PCR. Sequencing relied on an Illumina HiSeq 2000. Amplification of TCR beta CDR3 regions was carried out from RNA transcripts. For the first round of RT-PCR on the TCR CDR3, the HTBI primer set was used together with the Qiagen OneStep RT-PCR kit. The public sequencing data were trimmed at Q25 with fastp and processed into clonotypes with MiXCR by TCRdb, which kept only in-frame beta chains. Each CDR3 protein gets just one entry, which takes the most common genes and DNA from the rows behind it. In this sample the table shows about 360,000 distinct CDR3 sequences, roughly an eighth of which occur a single time. The ten largest clones represent roughly 9.2% of the sample.

Sample: blood. The receptor set was obtained from a woman between 18 and 29 years old with Graves' hyperthyroidism.

This clonotype showed up just a few times. A read error may be the cause here, since a much bigger clone is one base away. The genes are TRBV7-3 and TRBJ1-2; a possible D gene is TRBD1 (6 bases). Trimming removed 2 bases from V and 7 bases from J, with 17 bases in between. Germline assignment: CDR1 SGHTA and CDR2 FQGTGA. The CDR3 is made up of 15 amino acids. The CDR3: CASSLVGLRGGGYTF. The CDR3 coding sequence is TGTGCCAGCAGCTTAGTCGGGCTTAGGGGGGGTGGCTACACCTTC.

This chain uses TRBV4-2 with TRBJ2-5, with 8 bases lining up with TRBD1. Germline V gene lookup returns CDR1 LGHNA and CDR2 YNFKEQ. The ends lost 1 base at V and 4 bases at J; junction bases unmatched: 5. The CDR3 consists of 15 residues. This CDR3 is CASSQGDRFGETQYF. The CDR3 DNA reads as TGTGCCAGCAGCCAAGGGGACAGGTTTGGAGAGACCCAGTACTTC.

This clonotype was seen repeatedly, ten times or more. The chain employs TRBV6-1 and TRBJ1-1; 9 bases are shared with TRBD1. Germline-derived CDR1 and CDR2 are MNHNS and SASEGT. The CDR3 consists of 15 residues. V lost 6 bases and J lost 5; bases outside the gene matches: 10. The CDR3 loop is CASRARTGGPTEAFF. For the CDR3, the DNA is TGTGCCAGCAGGGCCCGTACAGGGGGCCCGACTGAAGCTTTCTTT.

This rearrangement joins TRBV2 to TRBJ2-7; 11 nucleotides line up with TRBD1. The J segment lost 5 bases and the V segment lost 6 bases, leaving 6 bases of the junction unmatched. Germline V gives CDR1 SNHLY, CDR2 FYNNEI. This CDR3 spans 14 amino acids. In DNA form, the CDR3 reads TGTGCCAGCAGGCGGACAGGGGGCCCCAACGAGCAGTACTTC. Translating it yields CASRRTGGPNEQYF.

This clonotype has at least ten counts. The CDR3 nucleotides are TGTGCCAGCAGCCCCAATAGGGGACGCCACAATGAGCAGTTCTTC. Residues: CASSPNRGRHNEQFF. The chain is built from TRBV7-2 and TRBJ2-1; D assignment may be TRBD1 or TRBD2 (5 bases each). The CDR3 runs to 15 residues. CDR1 is SGHTA and CDR2 is FQGNSA in the germline V gene. The ends were cut back, 5 bases at V and 5 bases at J, with 16 bases in the middle.

This clonotype occurred many times. The rearrangement uses TRBV30 and TRBJ1-1; D not resolved. V shed 0 bases and J shed 7 bases, with 9 bases lying between them. The CDR3 runs to 12 residues. CDR1 is GTSNPN, CDR2 SVGIG, per germline (reference sequence). This CDR3 is CAWSVLGFEAFF. In nucleotides, the CDR3 is TGTGCCTGGAGTGTACTGGGTTTTGAAGCTTTCTTT.

Many counts were recorded for this clonotype. The J gene is TRBJ2-3, the V gene TRBV28; TRBD2 agrees at 7 bases. V shed 2 bases, J shed 2 bases, and the junction held 10 bases outside the gene matches. CDR1 is MDHEN and CDR2 is SYDVKM in the germline V gene. CDR3 length: 17 amino acids. The CDR3 sequence is CASSLRRTRIFTDTQYF. CDR3 in DNA: TGTGCCAGCAGTTTACGTAGGACTAGGATTTTCACAGATACGCAGTATTTT.

This clonotype was recorded at least ten times. V is TRBV12-3 or TRBV12-4 and J is TRBJ2-2, with D uncertain. V was pared by 7 bases and J by 0 bases, with 12 bases between. The CDR3 contains 15 residues. The CDR3 bases are TGTGCCAGCACGACCCGGGTGTCGAACACCGGGGAGCTGTTTTTT. This codes for CASTTRVSNTGELFF.

This clonotype was seen many times. The chain has TRBV7-2 and TRBJ1-5; D is ambiguous. CDR1 and CDR2 from the germline V gene are SGHTA and FQGNSA. V dropped 0 bases and J dropped 3 bases, with 15 bases sitting between them. The CDR3 runs to 17 residues. DNA for the CDR3: TGTGCCAGCAGCTTAGCGCTAATCGGGGATTCCAATCAGCCCCAGCATTTT. Translated, it gives CASSLALIGDSNQPQHF.

The sample holds many counts of this clonotype. This chain joins TRBV2 and TRBJ1-3, with a tentative D call TRBD1 (5 bases). V was pared by 6 bases and J by 8 bases, with 8 bases between. Germline V gene data show CDR1 as SNHLY and CDR2 as FYNNEI. CDR3 length: 11 residues. CDR3 coding DNA: TGTGCCAGCAGGTTAGGGGACACCATATATTTT. Translating it yields CASRLGDTIYF.